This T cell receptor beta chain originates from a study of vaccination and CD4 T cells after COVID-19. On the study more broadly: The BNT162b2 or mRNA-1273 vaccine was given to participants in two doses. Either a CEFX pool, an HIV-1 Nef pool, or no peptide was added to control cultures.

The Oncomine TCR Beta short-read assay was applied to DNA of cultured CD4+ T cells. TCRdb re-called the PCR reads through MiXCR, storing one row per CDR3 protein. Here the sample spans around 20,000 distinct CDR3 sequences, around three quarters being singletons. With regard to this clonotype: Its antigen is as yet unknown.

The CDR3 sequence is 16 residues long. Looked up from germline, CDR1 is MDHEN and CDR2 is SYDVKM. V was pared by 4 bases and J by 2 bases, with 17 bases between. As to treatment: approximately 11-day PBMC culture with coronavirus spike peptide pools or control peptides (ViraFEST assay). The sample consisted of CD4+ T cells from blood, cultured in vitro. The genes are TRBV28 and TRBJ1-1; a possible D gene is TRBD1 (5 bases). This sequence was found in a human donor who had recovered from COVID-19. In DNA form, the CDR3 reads TGTGCCAGCAGTTGGGCCTGGGAGGGGTTCAACACTGAAGCTTTCTTT. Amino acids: CASSWAWEGFNTEAFF.